The entry below gives a single TCR beta chain sequence along with its context. Sequencing was performed with immunoSEQ multiplex PCR; in TCRdb, only in-frame clones are kept and a portion is missing. This sample has about half a million clones, with approximately 90% found just once. This record belongs to a study of blood T cell repertoires in COVID-19. The wider study: Both acute and convalescent COVID-19 samples were obtained from the United States, Italy and Spain.

The V gene's germline CDR1 is MNHEY and CDR2 SVGAGI. The CDR3 runs to 13 residues. Trimming cost V 6 bases and J 7 bases; bases outside gene matches: 3. This rearrangement joins TRBV6-5 to TRBJ1-6, with 7 bases that match TRBD1. Input material: PBMCs or T cells enriched from blood (not recorded which). This TCR derives from a woman aged 55-69 years who had recovered from COVID-19. CDR3 residues: CASRQGRNSPLHF. The CDR3 nucleotides read TGTGCCAGCAGACAGGGGAGAAATTCACCCCTCCACTTT.